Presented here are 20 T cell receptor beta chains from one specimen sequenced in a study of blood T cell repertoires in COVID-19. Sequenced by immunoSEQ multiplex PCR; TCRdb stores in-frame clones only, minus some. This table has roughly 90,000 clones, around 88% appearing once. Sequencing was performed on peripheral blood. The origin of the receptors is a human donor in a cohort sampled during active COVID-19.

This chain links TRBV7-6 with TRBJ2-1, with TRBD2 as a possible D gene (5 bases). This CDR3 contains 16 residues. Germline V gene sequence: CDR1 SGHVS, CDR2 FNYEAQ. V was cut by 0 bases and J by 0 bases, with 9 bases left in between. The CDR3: CASSLAGGYSYNEQFF. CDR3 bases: TGTGCCAGCAGCTTAGCGGGCGGGTACTCCTACAATGAGCAGTTCTTC.

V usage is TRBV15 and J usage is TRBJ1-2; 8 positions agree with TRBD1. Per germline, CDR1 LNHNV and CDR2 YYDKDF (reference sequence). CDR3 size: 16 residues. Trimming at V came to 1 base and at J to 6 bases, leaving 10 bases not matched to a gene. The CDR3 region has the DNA TGTGCCACCAGCAGAGGAACAGGGGGGTTTTCAGATGGCTACACCTTC. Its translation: CATSRGTGGFSDGYTF.

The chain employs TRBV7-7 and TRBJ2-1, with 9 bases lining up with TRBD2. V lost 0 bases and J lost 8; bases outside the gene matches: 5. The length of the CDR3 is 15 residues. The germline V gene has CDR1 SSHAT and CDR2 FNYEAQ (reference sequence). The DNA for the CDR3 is TGTGCCAGCAGCTTAGCGGCTAGCGGGGCTGATGAGCAGTTCTTC. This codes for CASSLAASGADEQFF.

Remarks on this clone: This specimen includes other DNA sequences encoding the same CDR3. CDR3 sequence (DNA): TGTGCCAGCAGTTACGGGCAGGCCGTTGAAGCTTTCTTT. Its protein product is CASSYGQAVEAFF. The chain employs TRBV6-5 and TRBJ1-1; the D is unclear. This CDR3 has 13 amino acids. Trimming pared 2 bases from V and 7 bases from J, leaving 11 bases between. Germline CDR1 reads MNHEY; CDR2 reads SVGAGI.

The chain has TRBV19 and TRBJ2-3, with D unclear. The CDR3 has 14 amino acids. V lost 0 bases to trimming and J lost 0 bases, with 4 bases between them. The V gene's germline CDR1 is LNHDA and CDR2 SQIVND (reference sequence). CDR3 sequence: CASSIERSTDTQYF. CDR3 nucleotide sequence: TGTGCCAGTAGTATAGAGCGGAGCACAGATACGCAGTATTTT.

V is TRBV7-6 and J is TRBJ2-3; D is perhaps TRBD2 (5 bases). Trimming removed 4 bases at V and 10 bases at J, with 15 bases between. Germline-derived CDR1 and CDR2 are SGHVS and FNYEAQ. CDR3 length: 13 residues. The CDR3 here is CASSYRWAGAQYF. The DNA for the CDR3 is TGTGCCAGCAGCTACCGGTGGGCCGGGGCGCAGTATTTT.

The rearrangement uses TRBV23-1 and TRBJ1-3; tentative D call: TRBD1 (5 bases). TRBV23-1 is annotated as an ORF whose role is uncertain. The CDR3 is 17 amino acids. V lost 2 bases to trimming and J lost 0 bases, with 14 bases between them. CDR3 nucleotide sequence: TGCGCCAGCAGTCAACCGACACAGGCAAACTCTGGAAACACCATATATTTT. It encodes CASSQPTQANSGNTIYF.

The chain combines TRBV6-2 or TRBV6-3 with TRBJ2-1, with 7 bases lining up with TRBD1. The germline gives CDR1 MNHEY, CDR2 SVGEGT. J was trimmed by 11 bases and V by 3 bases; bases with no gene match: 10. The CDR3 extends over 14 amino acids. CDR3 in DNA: TGTGCCAGCAGTTATCAACAGGGGTCCAGTCAGCAGTTCTTC. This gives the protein CASSYQQGSSQQFF.

The CDR3 DNA reads as TGTGCCAGCAGTGGTAGGACTAGCGGGTTGTACGAGCAGTACTTC. This sequence encodes CASSGRTSGLYEQYF. This chain joins TRBV25-1 and TRBJ2-7; 11 bases are a match to TRBD2. CDR3 length: 15 residues. CDR1 is MGHDK and CDR2 is SYGVNS in the germline V gene. V lost 4 bases to trimming and J lost 4 bases; unmatched junction nucleotides: 6.

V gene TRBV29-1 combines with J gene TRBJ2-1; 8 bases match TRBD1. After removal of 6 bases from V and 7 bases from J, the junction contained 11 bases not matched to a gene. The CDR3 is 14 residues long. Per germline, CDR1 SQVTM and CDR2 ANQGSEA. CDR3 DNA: TGCAGCGTAGAACCCCGGACAGGGCTAAATGAGCAGTTCTTC. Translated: CSVEPRTGLNEQFF.

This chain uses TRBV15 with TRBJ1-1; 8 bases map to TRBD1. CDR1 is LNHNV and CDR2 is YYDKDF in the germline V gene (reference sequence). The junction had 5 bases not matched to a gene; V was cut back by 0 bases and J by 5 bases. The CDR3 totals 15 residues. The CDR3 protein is CATSRERQGSTEAFF. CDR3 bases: TGTGCCACCAGCAGAGAAAGACAGGGGAGTACTGAAGCTTTCTTT.

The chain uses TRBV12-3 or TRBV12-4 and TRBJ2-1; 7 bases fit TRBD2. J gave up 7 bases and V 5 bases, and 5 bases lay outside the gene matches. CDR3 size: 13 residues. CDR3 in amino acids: CASSTGLVNEQFF. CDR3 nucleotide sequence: TGTGCCAGCAGTACCGGACTAGTAAATGAGCAGTTCTTC.

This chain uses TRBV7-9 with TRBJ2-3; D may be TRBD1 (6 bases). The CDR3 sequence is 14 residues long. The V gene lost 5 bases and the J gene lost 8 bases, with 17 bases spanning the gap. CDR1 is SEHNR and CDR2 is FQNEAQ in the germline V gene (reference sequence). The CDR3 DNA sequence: TGTGCCAGCAGCCGGGACACAACACAGGGTACGCAGTATTTT. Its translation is CASSRDTTQGTQYF.

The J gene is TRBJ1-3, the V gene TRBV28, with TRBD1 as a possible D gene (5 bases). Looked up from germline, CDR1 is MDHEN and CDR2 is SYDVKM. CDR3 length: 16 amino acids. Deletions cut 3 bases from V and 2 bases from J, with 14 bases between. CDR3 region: CASSFIGLRAGNTIYF. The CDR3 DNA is TGTGCCAGCAGTTTTATTGGTCTCAGGGCTGGAAACACCATATATTTT.

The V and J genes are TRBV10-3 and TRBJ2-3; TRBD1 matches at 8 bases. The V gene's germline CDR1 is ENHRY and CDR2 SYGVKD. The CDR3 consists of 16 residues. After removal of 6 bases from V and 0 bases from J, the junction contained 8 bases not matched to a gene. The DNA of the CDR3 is TGTGCCATCAGCGCCCCGGACAGGGAGAGCACAGATACGCAGTATTTT. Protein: CAISAPDRESTDTQYF.

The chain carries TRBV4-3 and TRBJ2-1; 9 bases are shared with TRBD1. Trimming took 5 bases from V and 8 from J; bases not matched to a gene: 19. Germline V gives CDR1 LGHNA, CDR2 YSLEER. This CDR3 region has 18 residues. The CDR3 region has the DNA TGCGCCAGCAGCTACAATTACTTTAGGACAGGGGAGTTAGATGAGCAGTTCTTC. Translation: CASSYNYFRTGELDEQFF.

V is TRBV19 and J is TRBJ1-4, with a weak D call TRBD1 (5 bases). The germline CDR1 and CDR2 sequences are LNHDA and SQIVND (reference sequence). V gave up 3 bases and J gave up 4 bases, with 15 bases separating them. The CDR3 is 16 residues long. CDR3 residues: CASSMSGAGSNEKLFF. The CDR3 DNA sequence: TGTGCCAGTAGTATGTCCGGGGCCGGGAGTAATGAAAAACTGTTTTTT.

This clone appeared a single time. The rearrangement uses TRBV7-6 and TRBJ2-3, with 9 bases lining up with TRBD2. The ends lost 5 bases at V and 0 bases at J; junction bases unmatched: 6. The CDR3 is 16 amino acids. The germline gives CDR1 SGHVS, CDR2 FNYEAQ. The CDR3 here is CASSATSGYSTDTQYF. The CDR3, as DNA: TGTGCCAGCAGCGCAACTAGCGGGTACAGCACAGATACGCAGTATTTT.

The CDR3 here is CASSSGQQNTEAFF. The CDR3 bases are TGTGCCAGCAGCTCGGGACAGCAGAACACTGAAGCTTTCTTT. The V gene is TRBV5-4, the J gene TRBJ1-1; 7 bases are shared with TRBD1. With V trimmed by 3 bases and J by 1 base, 3 bases remained unmatched. The V gene's germline CDR1 is SGHNT and CDR2 YYREEE (reference sequence). The CDR3 is 14 amino acids. The complete variable domain, with remaining parts taken from reference TRBV5-4 and TRBJ1-1, reads ETGVTQSPTHLIKTRGQQVTLRCSSQSGHNTVSWYQQALGQGPQFIFQYYREEENGRGNFPPRFSGLQFPNYSSELNVNALELDDSALYLCASSSGQQNTEAFFGQGTRLTVV.

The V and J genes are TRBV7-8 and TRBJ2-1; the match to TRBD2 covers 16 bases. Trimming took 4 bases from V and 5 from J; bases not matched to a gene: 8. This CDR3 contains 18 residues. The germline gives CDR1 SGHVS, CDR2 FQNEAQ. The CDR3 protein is CASSYTGTSGGAHNEQFF. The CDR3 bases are TGTGCCAGCAGCTACACCGGGACTAGCGGGGGGGCCCACAATGAGCAGTTCTTC. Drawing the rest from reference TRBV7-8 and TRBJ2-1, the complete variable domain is GAGVSQSPRYKVAKRGQDVALRCDPISGHVSLFWYQQALGQGPEFLTYFQNEAQLDKSGLPSDRFFAERPEGSVSTLKIQRTQQEDSAVYLCASSYTGTSGGAHNEQFFGPGTRLTVL.